Described below is a single TCR beta chain sequence and its context. The antigen it recognizes is unknown. Per-nucleotide qualities are absent, and no much larger clonotype sits a single base away. Systemically healthy Caucasian individuals from Russia, approximately 39 in total and aged 6 to 90 years, were included as donors. Around 9.9 milliliters of peripheral blood were collected from each donor into EDTA-treated Vacutainer tubes. Ficoll-Paque density-gradient centrifugation was used to isolate PBMCs, with at least 6.5 million per sample. Total RNA, at least 5.5 micrograms per sample, was extracted from PBMCs with Trizol reagent. Naive CD45RAhigh/CD27high T cell percentages were measured by flow cytometry on a PBMC aliquot from every donor. CDR1 and CDR2 (SGHTA, FQGNSA) derive from the germline V gene. There are 15 amino acids in the CDR3, from cysteine to phenylalanine inclusive. Only the CDR3 portion is preserved as DNA: 45 bases, with reading frame beginning at the first base. The germline ends are 9 bases apart after V is trimmed by 1 base and J by 2 bases.

This sample was taken from a study of blood T cells in healthy people across ages (dated by TCRdb to between 2015 and 2016). General notes on the study: In model experiments, template switching captured about one uniquely barcoded TCR beta cDNA molecule for every two T cells. To track age-related changes in TCR beta repertoire diversity, the study relied on deep sequencing normalized with unique cDNA molecular identifiers. The study analyzed two additional independent replicas of 1 million unique cDNA reads from the same blood draw for two donors, one aged 18 to 29 and one aged 80 or older. Four age groups were formed from the donors: young (average approximately 15 years), middle-aged (around 41), aged (roughly 58) and long-lived (about 75). Beyond this particular receptor, the publication reports: Estimates of total diversity from one million sequenced T cells were regarded as lower bounds and underestimates. Bulk unsorted PBMC profiling prevented conclusive comparison of naive and antigen-experienced compartments. Because the CMV infection status of the donors was unknown, age-related changes in expanded clonotypes may potentially have been confounded. There was a strong correlation between observed TCR beta diversity and the percentage of naive T cells measured by flow cytometry. As age increased, observed TCR beta diversity per million T cells dropped in a roughly linear way, and a significant reduction was already evident by age roughly 36. Compared with the aged group, the long-lived group had more naive CD4+ T cells, fewer expanded clones and increased TCR diversity, suggesting age selection.

Preparation of the library involved 5' RACE. Sequencing was carried out with an Illumina HiSeq 2500. A second about 6 to 11 cycle PCR used a sample-barcoded 5' primer and a J-beta primer mix. A unique molecular identifier was introduced onto each TCR beta cDNA molecule by a template-switch 5' adaptor carrying 12 random nucleotides. At least 2.5 million CDR3-containing paired-end reads were obtained from each sample. The Mint cDNA synthesis kit, primed by a TRBC-specific oligonucleotide, was used to synthesize first-strand cDNA from all RNA. All cDNA was treated with uracil-DNA glycosylase and then went through a first 18-cycle PCR with the universal primers M1SS and BC2_uni_R. As for the authors' bioinformatics: Each sample was normalized by randomly selecting 1 million high-quality reads, each carrying a distinct molecular identifier. Instead of being binned into consensus sequences, reads that shared molecular identifiers were thrown out. MiTCR, set to a Q25 quality threshold and the strictest error-elimination algorithm, was used for CDR3 identification, clonotype clustering and error correction. Lower-bound total TCR beta diversity was estimated with a nonparametric unseen species model using Euler transformation. In TCRdb, the public reads were trimmed at Q25 with fastp and aligned with MiXCR, with productive beta chains retained. Identical CDR3 protein sequences are pooled into one entry, listed with their most common genes and DNA. TCRdb, not the authors, supplied the V and J calls. The sample contains roughly 500,000 distinct CDR3 sequences, 24% of them found a single time. The ten largest make up roughly 10% of the sample.

The same sample was also used in a study of T cells of mothers and their children. The second investigation adds: The donors were nine systemically healthy Caucasian individuals, made up of three mothers and their six children. cDNA synthesis consumed the entire amount of extracted RNA, loaded at approximately 1.6 ug RNA in each 15 ul reaction. In the second PCR, the M1S primer added sample barcodes and 2-4 random nucleotides. Each mother yielded over 9.5 million TCR beta CDR3 reads and each child about 3 million reads. TCR recombination output is similarly shaped by thymic selection in related and unrelated pairs, with a minor effect exerted by inherited differences. Normalized repertoire overlap was always slightly but never significantly higher in related than unrelated mother-child pairs. Persistent microchimeric T cell clones were not detected, at a sensitivity of 95 to 100 clones per million clonotypes. Deep NGS was used in the study to compare the TCR beta repertoires of mothers and children and to look for features that separate related mother-child pairs from unrelated individuals. Mothers averaged roughly 36 +/- 4 years of age and children averaged approximately 12 +/- 4 years. After adapter ligation with NEBNext reagents, the libraries were sequenced on Illumina HiSeq 2000 with 100+100 nt paired-end reads. To prevent cross-contamination, the mother and child libraries were prepared one month apart and sequenced in separate runs. Each donor had between roughly 450,000 and 2,300,000 distinct TCR beta clonotypes identified. Naive TCR beta clonotypes were estimated from low-frequency clonotypes matched to each donor's FACS-determined naive share, without sorting.

Specimen: blood. This clonotype originated in a boy aged 10-17 years in good health. The V and J genes are TRBV7-2 and TRBJ2-1; TRBD1 is perhaps the D gene, given 5 matching bases. The DNA sequence is TGTGCCAGCAGCTTAGTCAGGGCTGCCTACAATGAGCAGTTCTTC. Its translation reads: CASSLVRAAYNEQFF.